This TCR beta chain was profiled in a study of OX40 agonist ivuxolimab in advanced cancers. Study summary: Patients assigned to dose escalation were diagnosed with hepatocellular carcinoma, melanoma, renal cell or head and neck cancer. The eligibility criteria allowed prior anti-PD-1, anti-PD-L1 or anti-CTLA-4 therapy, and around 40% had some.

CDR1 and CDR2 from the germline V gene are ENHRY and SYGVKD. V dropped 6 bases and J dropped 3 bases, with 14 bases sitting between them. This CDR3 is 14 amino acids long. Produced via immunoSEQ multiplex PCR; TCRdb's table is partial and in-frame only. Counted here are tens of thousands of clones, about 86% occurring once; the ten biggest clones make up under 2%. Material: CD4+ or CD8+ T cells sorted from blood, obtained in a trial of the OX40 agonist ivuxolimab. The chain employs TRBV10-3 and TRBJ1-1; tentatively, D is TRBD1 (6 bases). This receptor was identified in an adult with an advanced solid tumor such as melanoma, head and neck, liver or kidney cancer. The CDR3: CAISTTGPDTEAFF. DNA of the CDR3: TGTGCCATCAGCACCACAGGGCCGGACACTGAAGCTTTCTTT.